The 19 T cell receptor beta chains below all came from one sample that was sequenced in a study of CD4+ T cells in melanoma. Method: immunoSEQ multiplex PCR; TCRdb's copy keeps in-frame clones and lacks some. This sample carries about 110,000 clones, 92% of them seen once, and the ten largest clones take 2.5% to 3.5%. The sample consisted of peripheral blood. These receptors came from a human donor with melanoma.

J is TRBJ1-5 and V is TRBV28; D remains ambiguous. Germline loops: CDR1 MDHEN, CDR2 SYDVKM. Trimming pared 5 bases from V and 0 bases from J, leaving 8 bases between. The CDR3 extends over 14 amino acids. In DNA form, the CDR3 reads TGTGCCAGCAGTCCCCAGTATAGCAATCAGCCCCAGCATTTT. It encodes CASSPQYSNQPQHF.

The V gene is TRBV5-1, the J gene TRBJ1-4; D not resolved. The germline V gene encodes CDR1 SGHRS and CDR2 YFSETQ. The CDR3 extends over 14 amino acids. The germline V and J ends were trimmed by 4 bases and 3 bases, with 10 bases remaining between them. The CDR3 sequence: CASSPTRPNEKLFF. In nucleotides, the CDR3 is TGCGCCAGCAGCCCAACCAGGCCTAATGAAAAACTGTTTTTT.

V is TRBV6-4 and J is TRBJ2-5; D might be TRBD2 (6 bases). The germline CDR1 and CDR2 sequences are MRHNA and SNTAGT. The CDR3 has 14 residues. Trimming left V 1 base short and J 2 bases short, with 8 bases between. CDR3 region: CASSDWGDQETQYF. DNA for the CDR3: TGTGCCAGCAGTGACTGGGGGGATCAAGAGACCCAGTACTTC.

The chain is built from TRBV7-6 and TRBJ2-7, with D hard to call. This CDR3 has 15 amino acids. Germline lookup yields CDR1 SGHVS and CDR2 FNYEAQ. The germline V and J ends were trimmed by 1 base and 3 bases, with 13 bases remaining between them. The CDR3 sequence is CASSLVGGLDYEQYF. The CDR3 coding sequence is TGTGCCAGCAGCTTAGTCGGCGGTTTGGACTACGAGCAGTACTTC.

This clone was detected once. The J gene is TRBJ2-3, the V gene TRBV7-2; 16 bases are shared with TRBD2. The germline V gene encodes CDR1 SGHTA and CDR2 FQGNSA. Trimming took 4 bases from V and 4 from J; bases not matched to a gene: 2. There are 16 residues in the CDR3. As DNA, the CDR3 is TGTGCCAGCAGCTCGGGACTAGCGGGGGGGGCAGATACGCAGTATTTT. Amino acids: CASSSGLAGGADTQYF. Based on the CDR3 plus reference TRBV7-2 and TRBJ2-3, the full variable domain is GAGVSQSPSNKVTEKGKDVELRCDPISGHTALYWYRQSLGQGLEFLIYFQGNSAPDKSGLPSDRFSAERTGGSVSTLTIQRTQQEDSAVYLCASSSGLAGGADTQYFGPGTRLTVL.

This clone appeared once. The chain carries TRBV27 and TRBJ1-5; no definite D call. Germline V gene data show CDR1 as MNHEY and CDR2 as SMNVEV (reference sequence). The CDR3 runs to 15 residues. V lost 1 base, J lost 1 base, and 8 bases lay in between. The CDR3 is CASSLLPPSNQPQHF. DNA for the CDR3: TGTGCCAGCAGTTTATTACCCCCCAGCAATCAGCCCCAGCATTTT.

In nucleotides, the CDR3 is TGTGCCATCAGTGAGTCCCAATTTACCATGAACACTGAAGCTTTCTTT. It codes for CAISESQFTMNTEAFF. The J gene is TRBJ1-1, the V gene TRBV10-3; D is ambiguous. Germline V lookup: CDR1 ENHRY, CDR2 SYGVKD. Between the trimmed V and J ends, which lost 0 bases and 0 bases, there was a span of 11 bases. This CDR3 spans 16 amino acids.

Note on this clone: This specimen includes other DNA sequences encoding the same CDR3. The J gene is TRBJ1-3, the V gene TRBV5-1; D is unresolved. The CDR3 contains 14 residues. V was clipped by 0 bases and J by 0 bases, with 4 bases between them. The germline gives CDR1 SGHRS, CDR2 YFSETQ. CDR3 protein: CASSLDSSGNTIYF. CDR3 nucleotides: TGCGCCAGCAGCTTGGACAGCTCTGGAAACACCATATATTTT.

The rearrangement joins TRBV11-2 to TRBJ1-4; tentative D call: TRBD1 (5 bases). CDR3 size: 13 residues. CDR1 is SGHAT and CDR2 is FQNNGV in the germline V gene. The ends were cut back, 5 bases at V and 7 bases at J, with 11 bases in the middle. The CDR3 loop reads CASSLGTAEKLFF. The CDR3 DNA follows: TGTGCCAGCAGCCTAGGGACGGCTGAAAAACTGTTTTTT.

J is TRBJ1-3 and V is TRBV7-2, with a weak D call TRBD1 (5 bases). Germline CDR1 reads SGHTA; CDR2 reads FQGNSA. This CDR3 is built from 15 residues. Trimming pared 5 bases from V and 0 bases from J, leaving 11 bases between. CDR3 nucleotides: TGTGCCAGCAGCCCACGACAGACCTCTGGAAACACCATATATTTT. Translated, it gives CASSPRQTSGNTIYF. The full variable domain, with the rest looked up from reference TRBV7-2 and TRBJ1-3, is GAGVSQSPSNKVTEKGKDVELRCDPISGHTALYWYRQSLGQGLEFLIYFQGNSAPDKSGLPSDRFSAERTGGSVSTLTIQRTQQEDSAVYLCASSPRQTSGNTIYFGEGSWLTVV.

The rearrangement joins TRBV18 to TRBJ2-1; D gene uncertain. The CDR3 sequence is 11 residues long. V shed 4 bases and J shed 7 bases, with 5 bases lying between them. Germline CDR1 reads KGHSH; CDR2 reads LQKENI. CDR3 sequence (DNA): TGTGCCAGCTCACTCTTAAATGAGCAGTTCTTC. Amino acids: CASSLLNEQFF.

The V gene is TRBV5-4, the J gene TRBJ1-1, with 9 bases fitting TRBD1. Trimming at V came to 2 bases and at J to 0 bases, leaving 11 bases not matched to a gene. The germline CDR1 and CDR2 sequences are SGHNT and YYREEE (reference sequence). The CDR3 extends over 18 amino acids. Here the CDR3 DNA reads TGTGCCAGCAGCTTTGGGACAGGGCTCAGGGTCATGAACACTGAAGCTTTCTTT. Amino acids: CASSFGTGLRVMNTEAFF.

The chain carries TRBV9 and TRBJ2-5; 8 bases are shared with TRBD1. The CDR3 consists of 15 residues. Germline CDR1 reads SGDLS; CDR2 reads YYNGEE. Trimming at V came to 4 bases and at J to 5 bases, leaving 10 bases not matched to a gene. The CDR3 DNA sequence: TGTGCCAGCAGCCCCCAGGGGGCGCTAAGGGAGACCCAGTACTTC. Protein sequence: CASSPQGALRETQYF.

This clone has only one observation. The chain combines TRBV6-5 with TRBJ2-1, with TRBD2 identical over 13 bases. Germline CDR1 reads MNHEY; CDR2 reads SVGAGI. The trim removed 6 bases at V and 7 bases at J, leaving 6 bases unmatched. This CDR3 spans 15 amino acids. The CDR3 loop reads CASRSGTSGINEQFF. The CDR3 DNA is TGTGCCAGCAGATCCGGGACTAGCGGGATTAATGAGCAGTTCTTC.

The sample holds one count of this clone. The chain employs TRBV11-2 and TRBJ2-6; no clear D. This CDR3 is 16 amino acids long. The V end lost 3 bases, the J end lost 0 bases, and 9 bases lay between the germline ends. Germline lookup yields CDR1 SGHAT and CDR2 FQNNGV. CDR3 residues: CASSFQVPSGANVLTF. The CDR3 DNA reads TGTGCCAGCAGCTTTCAGGTGCCCTCTGGGGCCAACGTCCTGACTTTC.

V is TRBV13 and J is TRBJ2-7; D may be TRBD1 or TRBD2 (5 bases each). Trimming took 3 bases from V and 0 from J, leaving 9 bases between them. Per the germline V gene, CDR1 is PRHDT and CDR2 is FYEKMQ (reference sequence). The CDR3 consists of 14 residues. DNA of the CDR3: TGTGCCAGCAGCTTCGGTGGGACCTCCTACGAGCAGTACTTC. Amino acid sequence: CASSFGGTSYEQYF.

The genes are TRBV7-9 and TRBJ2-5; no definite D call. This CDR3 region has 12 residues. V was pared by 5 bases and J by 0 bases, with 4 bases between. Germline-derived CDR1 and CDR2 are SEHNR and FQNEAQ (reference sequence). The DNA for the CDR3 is TGTGCCAGCAGCCCCGACCAAGAGACCCAGTACTTC. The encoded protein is CASSPDQETQYF.

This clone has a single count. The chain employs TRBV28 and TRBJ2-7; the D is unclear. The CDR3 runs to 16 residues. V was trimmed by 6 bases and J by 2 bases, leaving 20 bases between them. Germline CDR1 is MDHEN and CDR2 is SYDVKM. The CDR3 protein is CASSSSGSTWTYEQYF. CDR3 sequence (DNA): TGTGCCAGCAGCTCCTCGGGTTCGACATGGACCTACGAGCAGTACTTC.

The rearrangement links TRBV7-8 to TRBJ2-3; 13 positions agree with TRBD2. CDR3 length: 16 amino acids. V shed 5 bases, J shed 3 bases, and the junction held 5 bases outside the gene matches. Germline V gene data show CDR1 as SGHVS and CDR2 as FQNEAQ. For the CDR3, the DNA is TGTGCCAGCAGCGATGTACTAGCGGGGGGGACAGATACGCAGTATTTT. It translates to CASSDVLAGGTDTQYF.